These 17 T cell receptor beta chains were all obtained from the same sample, sequenced in a study of T cells in Graves' hyperthyroidism and ophthalmopathy (dated by TCRdb to 2018 to 2020). The library was produced with multiplex PCR. Sequencing was carried out with an Illumina HiSeq 2000. The TCR beta CDR3 regions were amplified from RNA transcripts. The first round of RT-PCR for the TCR CDR3 was performed with the HTBI primer set and the Qiagen OneStep RT-PCR kit. TCRdb itself trimmed the public reads at Q25 with fastp, ran MiXCR and retained productive beta chains. Rows with one shared CDR3 protein collapse into an entry with the most common genes and DNA. In this sample the table shows around 490,000 distinct CDR3 sequences, about 20% of which occur a single time. The biggest ten clones account for about half of the sample. Sequencing used blood. All receptors derive from a man in his forties or fifties with Graves' ophthalmopathy.

This clonotype showed up many times. The J gene is TRBJ1-5, the V gene TRBV20-1, with TRBD1 as a possible D gene (5 bases). The CDR3 extends over 16 amino acids. The germline gives CDR1 DFQATT, CDR2 SNEGSKA (reference sequence). Trimming cost V 0 bases and J 3 bases, with 15 bases left between them. The CDR3: CSARDLLEGDNQPQHF. As DNA, the CDR3 is TGCAGTGCTAGAGATCTGTTGGAAGGGGACAATCAGCCCCAGCATTTT.

V usage is TRBV7-3 and J usage is TRBJ2-1; possible D gene TRBD1, 5 bases. The CDR3 loop spans 15 amino acids. The V end lost 1 base, the J end lost 8 bases, and 15 bases lay between the germline ends. Germline values: CDR1 SGHTA, CDR2 FQGTGA. For the CDR3, the DNA is TGTGCCAGCAGCTTAATGAGGCAGGGTAGGGATGAGCAGTTCTTC. It specifies CASSLMRQGRDEQFF.

This clonotype was seen only a few times. The chain employs TRBV6-9 and TRBJ1-6; perhaps TRBD1 as D (5 bases). The CDR3 totals 15 residues. The ends were cut back, 3 bases at V and 5 bases at J, with 11 bases in the middle. CDR1 is MNHGY, CDR2 SVAAGI, per germline. This chain's CDR3 is CASSYGAGNNSPLHF. In DNA, the CDR3 is TGTGCCAGCAGTTACGGGGCAGGGAATAATTCACCCCTCCACTTT.

In this sample, this clonotype turned up many times. The chain carries TRBV30 and TRBJ2-7; TRBD2 is a possible D gene (5 bases). Germline CDR1 reads GTSNPN; CDR2 reads SVGIG (reference sequence). With 0 bases removed from V and 3 bases from J, the gap between germline ends came to 12 bases. The CDR3 is made up of 14 amino acids. The CDR3 region has the DNA TGTGCCTGGAGTGTTGGTAGCGCGAACTACGAGCAGTACTTC. Translated: CAWSVGSANYEQYF.

The J gene is TRBJ2-2, the V gene TRBV10-3, with D possibly matching TRBD1 (5 bases). There are 14 residues in the CDR3. Trimming pared 4 bases from V and 1 base from J, leaving 7 bases between. CDR1 is ENHRY and CDR2 is SYGVKD in the germline V gene. The CDR3 sequence: CAISGTKNTGELFF. As DNA, the CDR3 is TGTGCCATCAGTGGGACAAAGAACACCGGGGAGCTGTTTTTT.

A few counts support this clonotype. V gene TRBV19 combines with J gene TRBJ2-3; D may be TRBD2 (5 bases). The V gene lost 1 base and the J gene lost 0 bases, with 11 bases spanning the gap. CDR1 LNHDA and CDR2 SQIVND come from the germline V gene (reference sequence). The CDR3 length is 16 residues. Written as DNA, the CDR3 is TGTGCCAGTAGTATAGCAAGGACTTCTAGCACAGATACGCAGTATTTT. Its translation: CASSIARTSSTDTQYF.

J is TRBJ1-1 and V is TRBV6-2 or TRBV6-3; D is undetermined. V lost 2 bases and J 7 bases, leaving 11 bases between the germline ends. Per germline, CDR1 MNHEY and CDR2 SVGEGT. The CDR3 length is 13 residues. Here the CDR3 reads CASSYVSTNEAFF. As DNA, the CDR3 is TGTGCCAGCAGTTACGTGTCAACAAATGAAGCTTTCTTT.

This clonotype was observed many times. The chain carries TRBV11-2 and TRBJ2-7; tentatively, D is TRBD2 (6 bases). This CDR3 comprises 15 residues. Trimming took 5 bases from V and 0 from J, leaving 14 bases between them. Germline V gene sequence: CDR1 SGHAT, CDR2 FQNNGV. The CDR3 loop reads CASSVGGTSSYEQYF. Written as DNA, the CDR3 is TGTGCCAGCAGCGTCGGAGGGACCAGCTCCTACGAGCAGTACTTC.

This clonotype has a handful of counts. The chain has TRBV11-2 and TRBJ1-2, with D uncertain. Trimming took off 2 bases at V and 3 bases at J, with 10 bases between the two ends. CDR1 SGHAT and CDR2 FQNNGV come from the germline V gene. CDR3 length equals 14 residues. The CDR3 is CASSLSGGHYGYTF. In DNA form, the CDR3 reads TGTGCCAGCAGCTTAAGCGGAGGCCACTATGGCTACACCTTC.

This clonotype was detected ten times or more. The genes are TRBV28 and TRBJ2-7, with 7 bases fitting TRBD1. The CDR3 contains 14 residues. J lost 7 bases, V lost 5 bases, and 11 bases had no gene match. Germline CDR1 and CDR2: MDHEN and SYDVKM. This CDR3 reads CASSAAGTVREQYF. Written as DNA, the CDR3 is TGTGCCAGCAGTGCTGCCGGGACAGTTCGGGAGCAGTACTTC.

This clonotype was counted only a few times. V usage is TRBV20-1 and J usage is TRBJ2-5; perhaps D is TRBD1 or TRBD2 (5 bases each). V was pared by 0 bases and J by 5 bases, with 16 bases between. The germline gives CDR1 DFQATT, CDR2 SNEGSKA (reference sequence). This CDR3 spans 15 amino acids. CDR3 sequence (DNA): TGCAGTGCTAGAGAAGGGACCCCTAAGGCGGAGACCCAGTACTTC. Amino acids: CSAREGTPKAETQYF.

The V gene is TRBV4-1, the J gene TRBJ2-2; 10 nucleotides line up with TRBD2. V shed 0 bases and J 4 bases; nucleotides not matched to a gene: 5. CDR1 is MGHRA and CDR2 is YSYEKL in the germline V gene. This CDR3 is 17 amino acids long. CDR3 sequence: CASSQEAGGPGTGELFF. Here the CDR3 DNA reads TGCGCCAGCAGCCAAGAAGCGGGAGGGCCGGGCACCGGGGAGCTGTTTTTT.

Worth noting for this clonotype: This may be a read error: a much more frequent sequence differs by one nucleotide. J is TRBJ2-1 and V is TRBV7-2; no clear D gene. CDR1 SGHTA and CDR2 FQGNSA come from the germline V gene. There are 11 residues in the CDR3. The CDR3 nucleotides read TGTGTCAGCAGCGCTTTCGATGAGCAGTTCTTC. It codes for CVSSAFDEQFF.

The chain employs TRBV19 and TRBJ2-1, with D possibly TRBD1 on 5 matching bases. The germline V gene encodes CDR1 LNHDA and CDR2 SQIVND (reference sequence). This CDR3 has 14 residues. Trimming removed 3 bases from V and 1 base from J, with 7 bases in between. The CDR3 DNA follows: TGTGCCAGTAGTATGGGGCAGTCCTACAATGAGCAGTTCTTC. Protein product: CASSMGQSYNEQFF. The variable domain in full, with the rest retrieved from reference TRBV19 and TRBJ2-1, is DGGITQSPKYLFRKEGQNVTLSCEQNLNHDAMYWYRQDPGQGLRLIYYSQIVNDFQKGDIAEGYSVSREKKESFPLTVTSAQKNPTAFYLCASSMGQSYNEQFFGPGTRLTVL.

In its sample, this clonotype was seen many times. The J gene is TRBJ2-1, the V gene TRBV2; 8 nucleotides align to TRBD2. The CDR3 consists of 14 residues. The junction had 7 bases not matched to a gene; V was cut back by 5 bases and J by 7 bases. Germline V lookup: CDR1 SNHLY, CDR2 FYNNEI. In DNA form, the CDR3 reads TGTGCCAGCAGTCGACGGGAGGGCCCGAATGAGCAGTTCTTC. Translating gives CASSRREGPNEQFF.

Only a few counts were recorded for this clonotype. This chain uses TRBV11-2 with TRBJ1-5; weak D call: TRBD1 (5 bases). CDR3 length: 15 residues. Germline V lookup: CDR1 SGHAT, CDR2 FQNNGV. Trimming pared 7 bases from V and 11 bases from J, leaving 24 bases between. The CDR3 DNA reads as TGTGCCAGCAACCATAGCTCGGGGCAAGGTATGTCCCAGCATTTT. It specifies CASNHSSGQGMSQHF.

Ten or more counts support this clonotype. The gene calls are TRBV20-1 and TRBJ2-5; 8 bases are a match to TRBD2. Germline-derived CDR1 and CDR2 are DFQATT and SNEGSKA (reference sequence). V was pared by 8 bases and J by 1 base, with 9 bases of the junction left unmatched. This CDR3 has 14 residues. The CDR3 DNA sequence: TGCAGTACCCGATACGCGGGAGGCCAAGAGACCCAGTACTTC. It specifies CSTRYAGGQETQYF.